These 9 T cell receptor beta chains were sequenced from one sample in a study of T cells in Graves' hyperthyroidism and ophthalmopathy. Amplified regions were TCR beta CDR3 sequences from RNA transcripts. The HTBI primer set was used in a first-round RT-PCR of the TCR CDR3. TCRdb re-derived calls from the multiplex PCR reads in MiXCR, one entry per CDR3 protein. The profile shows some 760,000 distinct CDR3 sequences, 14% of them singletons. What was sequenced was blood. Source of these receptors: a young woman with Graves' hyperthyroidism.

This clonotype was detected many times. The chain carries TRBV2 and TRBJ2-3; D is undetermined. With 9 bases removed from V and 0 bases from J, the gap between germline ends came to 7 bases. Per germline, CDR1 SNHLY and CDR2 FYNNEI. The CDR3 spans 12 residues. The CDR3 coding sequence is TGTGCCAGGGGTGCGAGCACAGATACGCAGTATTTT. It translates to CARGASTDTQYF.

This clonotype was observed at least ten times. The chain has TRBV30 and TRBJ2-2, with D unresolved. Trimming removed 4 bases from V and 4 bases from J, with 16 bases in between. This CDR3 is built from 15 residues. The germline V gene encodes CDR1 GTSNPN and CDR2 SVGIG (reference sequence). The CDR3 reads CAWIPTPVGTGELFF. The CDR3 DNA reads as TGTGCCTGGATCCCCACCCCAGTTGGCACCGGGGAGCTGTTTTTT.

This clonotype showed up many times. This sequence joins TRBV28 and TRBJ2-1; the match to TRBD2 covers 14 bases. Per the germline V gene, CDR1 is MDHEN and CDR2 is SYDVKM. V lost 5 bases and J lost 7; bases outside the gene matches: 7. The CDR3 contains 16 residues. This chain's CDR3 is CASSPRLAGGPNEQFF. Here the CDR3 DNA reads TGTGCCAGCAGTCCCCGACTAGCGGGAGGGCCAAATGAGCAGTTCTTC.

This chain links TRBV10-3 with TRBJ1-1; no definite D call. With 6 bases removed from V and 7 bases from J, the gap between germline ends came to 12 bases. Looked up from germline, CDR1 is ENHRY and CDR2 is SYGVKD. This CDR3 is 12 amino acids long. CDR3 DNA: TGTGCCATCAGCGATGACAAAGATGAAGCTTTCTTT. This gives the protein CAISDDKDEAFF.

This clonotype was detected ten times or more. J is TRBJ1-6 and V is TRBV12-3 or TRBV12-4, with 8 bases fitting TRBD1. After removal of 6 bases from V and 4 bases from J, the junction contained 2 bases not matched to a gene. The CDR3 runs to 14 residues. The CDR3 sequence: CASRDRAYNSPLHF. CDR3 sequence (DNA): TGTGCCAGCAGGGACAGGGCGTATAATTCACCCCTCCACTTT.

This clonotype was seen a handful of times. The chain joins TRBV6-1 to TRBJ1-2, with 9 bases lining up with TRBD1. With 1 base clipped from V and 4 bases from J, the junction kept 10 bases outside the gene matches. The V gene's germline CDR1 is MNHNS and CDR2 SASEGT. The CDR3 covers 17 residues. In DNA form, the CDR3 reads TGTGCCAGCAGTGAAGGGGTCGGGGGACAGGGAGTCTATGGCTACACCTTC. Translated: CASSEGVGGQGVYGYTF.

This chain links TRBV24-1 with TRBJ2-5, with 7 nucleotides matching TRBD2. V was pared by 5 bases and J by 5 bases, with 4 bases of the junction left unmatched. Germline CDR1 reads KGHDR; CDR2 reads SFDVKD. This CDR3 spans 13 amino acids. The CDR3, as DNA: TGTGCCACCAGTGCGTGGGAGGGGGAGACCCAGTACTTC. It encodes CATSAWEGETQYF.

The chain couples TRBV5-1 to TRBJ2-2, with 11 bases that match TRBD2. Germline V gene lookup returns CDR1 SGHRS and CDR2 YFSETQ. V lost 6 bases and J lost 5; bases outside the gene matches: 6. The CDR3 runs 15 residues. CDR3 residues: CASTRTSGRTGELFF. The CDR3 region has the DNA TGCGCCAGCACGCGGACTAGCGGGCGGACCGGGGAGCTGTTTTTT.

In its sample, this clonotype was seen many times. The rearrangement uses TRBV20-1 and TRBJ2-7; D is uncertain. Germline CDR1 and CDR2: DFQATT and SNEGSKA (reference sequence). Trimming cost V 6 bases and J 1 base, with 7 bases left between them. The CDR3 is 11 amino acids. CDR3 in amino acids: CSAARSYEQYF. CDR3 sequence (DNA): TGCAGTGCCGCCCGGTCCTACGAGCAGTACTTC.